The 24 T cell receptor beta chains in this list originate from one sample, sequenced in a study of cytomegalovirus exposure and HLA in healthy donors. Both 60 Vbeta primers and 13 Jbeta primers went into the PCR. Assay: immunoSEQ multiplex PCR; the TCRdb copy retains only in-frame clones and omits some. The data show roughly 80,000 clones, 84% seen once. Sequenced input: PBMCs. These receptors originate from a woman aged 45-59 years in good health and CMV-seronegative.

The genes are TRBV4-3 and TRBJ2-1, with TRBD1 matching over 12 bases. The CDR3 is 16 amino acids. Per germline, CDR1 LGHNA and CDR2 YSLEER. J was trimmed by 3 bases and V by 3 bases; bases with no gene match: 3. This CDR3 is CASSQGQGAGYNEQFF. CDR3 DNA sequence: TGCGCCAGCAGCCAGGGACAGGGGGCCGGCTACAATGAGCAGTTCTTC.

This clone was seen once. This chain's CDR3 is CASSLGVGGGTEAFF. In nucleotides, the CDR3 is TGTGCCAGCAGCTTAGGGGTTGGGGGGGGCACTGAAGCTTTCTTT. J is TRBJ1-1 and V is TRBV7-2, with a possible D match to TRBD1 (5 bases). Trimming left V 1 base short and J 4 bases short, with 13 bases between. Germline lookup yields CDR1 SGHTA and CDR2 FQGNSA. CDR3 length: 15 amino acids.

The chain links TRBV6-1 to TRBJ2-3, with D possibly being TRBD2 (6 bases). The CDR3 runs to 17 residues. The ends were cut back, 1 base at V and 1 base at J, with 15 bases in the middle. The germline gives CDR1 MNHNS, CDR2 SASEGT. For the CDR3, the DNA is TGTGCCAGCAGTGAAGTTGGAGGGGCTGGGGGCACAGATACGCAGTATTTT. Residues: CASSEVGGAGGTDTQYF.

This clone was detected only a few times. The chain combines TRBV19 with TRBJ1-2, with TRBD1 identical over 9 bases. From germline, CDR1 is LNHDA and CDR2 SQIVND (reference sequence). V lost 4 bases to trimming and J lost 4 bases; unmatched junction nucleotides: 7. The CDR3 loop spans 15 amino acids. CDR3 protein: CASSRAGQGSYGYTF. CDR3 nucleotides: TGTGCCAGTAGTAGGGCCGGACAGGGGAGCTATGGCTACACCTTC.

The chain combines TRBV29-1 with TRBJ1-1, with D maybe TRBD1 (5 bases). The V end lost 1 base, the J end lost 5 bases, and 11 bases lay between the germline ends. Germline V CDR1 and CDR2: SQVTM, ANQGSEA. The CDR3 contains 13 residues. The CDR3 DNA follows: TGCAGCGTTGAAGTCCAGGGTGGAACTGAAGCTTTCTTT. Translated: CSVEVQGGTEAFF.

This chain links TRBV6-5 with TRBJ2-3; no firm D call. Trimming pared 6 bases from V and 2 bases from J, leaving 9 bases between. From germline, CDR1 is MNHEY and CDR2 SVGAGI. The CDR3 covers 13 residues. CDR3 sequence reads: CASSRPNTDTQYF. As DNA, the CDR3 is TGTGCCAGCAGCCGTCCTAACACAGATACGCAGTATTTT.

This clone was recorded only once. The chain combines TRBV6-5 with TRBJ1-1; D may be TRBD1 (5 bases). V was trimmed by 7 bases and J by 0 bases, leaving 15 bases between them. Germline V gene data show CDR1 as MNHEY and CDR2 as SVGAGI. The CDR3 runs 15 residues. The CDR3, as DNA: TGTGCCAGCATCCCGCCCCAGGGAATGAACACTGAAGCTTTCTTT. It encodes CASIPPQGMNTEAFF.

The chain is built from TRBV13 and TRBJ2-5, with TRBD2 identical over 11 bases. The ends lost 4 bases at V and 7 bases at J; junction bases unmatched: 26. The CDR3 is 21 amino acids. CDR1 and CDR2 (germline): PRHDT, FYEKMQ (reference sequence). CDR3 coding DNA: TGTGCCAGCAGCTCTACCTACAAGGGACTAGCGGATCGCTCAGCCCATCGGACCCAGTACTTC. Translating gives CASSSTYKGLADRSAHRTQYF. Together with reference TRBV13 and TRBJ2-5, the CDR3 gives the full variable domain: AAGVIQSPRHLIKEKRETATLKCYPIPRHDTVYWYQQGPGQDPQFLISFYEKMQSDKGSIPDRFSAQQFSDYHSELNMSSLELGDSALYFCASSSTYKGLADRSAHRTQYFGPGTRLLVL.

The chain uses TRBV19 and TRBJ2-1; D might be TRBD1 (5 bases). The CDR3 covers 13 residues. Trimming removed 1 base at V and 9 bases at J, with 10 bases between. Germline CDR1 is LNHDA and CDR2 is SQIVND (reference sequence). The DNA for the CDR3 is TGTGCCAGTAGTATAGGTAGGGGCGGTGAGCAGTTCTTC. Residues: CASSIGRGGEQFF.

This clone was observed a handful of times. The genes are TRBV6-5 and TRBJ1-1; D is possibly TRBD1 (5 bases). Trimming took off 4 bases at V and 1 base at J, with 10 bases between the two ends. This CDR3 has 14 residues. Germline lookup yields CDR1 MNHEY and CDR2 SVGAGI. The CDR3 DNA sequence: TGTGCCAGCAGTTTTAGACAGACGAACACTGAAGCTTTCTTT. This encodes CASSFRQTNTEAFF.

The J gene is TRBJ2-7, the V gene TRBV7-9; 10 bases align to TRBD2. The ends lost 5 bases at V and 5 bases at J; junction bases unmatched: 6. CDR3 length equals 14 residues. In germline, CDR1 is SEHNR, CDR2 FQNEAQ (reference sequence). The CDR3 DNA follows: TGTGCCAGCAGCCAGCGGGAGGGCGTGAACGAGCAGTACTTC. This encodes CASSQREGVNEQYF.

The chain combines TRBV10-3 with TRBJ2-1; perhaps TRBD1 as D (6 bases). Trimming left V 6 bases short and J 5 bases short, with 14 bases between. This CDR3 has 14 residues. CDR1 is ENHRY and CDR2 is SYGVKD in the germline V gene. DNA for the CDR3: TGTGCCATCAGGGGGGCGGCCATCGACAATGAGCAGTTCTTC. Residues: CAIRGAAIDNEQFF.

Only one count was recorded for this clone. The rearrangement uses TRBV2 and TRBJ1-2, with D tentatively TRBD1 (6 bases). The CDR3 spans 13 residues. Germline CDR1 SNHLY, CDR2 FYNNEI. In DNA, the CDR3 is TGTGCTACCGGACAGCAAGGGGGCTATGGCTACACCTTC. Protein: CATGQQGGYGYTF.

The chain has TRBV6-5 and TRBJ1-2; 7 bases are a match to TRBD1. Trimming took 6 bases from V and 4 from J; bases not matched to a gene: 5. The germline V gene has CDR1 MNHEY and CDR2 SVGAGI. This CDR3 has 13 residues. CDR3: CASRPGQSYGYTF. The CDR3 DNA sequence: TGTGCCAGCAGGCCGGGACAGTCCTATGGCTACACCTTC.

The chain joins TRBV5-1 to TRBJ2-7; 9 nucleotides agree with TRBD1. J was trimmed by 0 bases and V by 4 bases; bases with no gene match: 2. The CDR3 contains 14 residues. Germline CDR1 SGHRS, CDR2 YFSETQ. The CDR3 loop is CASSLGQGSYEQYV. The CDR3 DNA follows: TGCGCCAGCAGCCTGGGACAGGGCTCCTACGAGCAGTACGTC.

The genes are TRBV5-1 and TRBJ1-4; 8 bases map to TRBD1. With 2 bases clipped from V and 8 bases from J, the junction kept 5 bases outside the gene matches. Germline-derived CDR1 and CDR2 are SGHRS and YFSETQ. This CDR3 spans 14 amino acids. CDR3 loop: CASSFGQGGEKLFF. The CDR3 DNA follows: TGCGCCAGCAGCTTCGGACAGGGAGGAGAAAAACTGTTTTTT.

This chain joins TRBV5-1 and TRBJ2-1; D might be TRBD2 (5 bases). Trimming took 7 bases from V and 6 from J, leaving 14 bases between them. The CDR3 has 13 residues. Germline CDR1 reads SGHRS; CDR2 reads YFSETQ. The CDR3 is CASREDSPNEQFF. For the CDR3, the DNA is TGCGCCAGCCGAGAGGACTCCCCCAATGAGCAGTTCTTC.

This chain connects TRBV5-1 to TRBJ1-4; TRBD1 matches at 7 bases. The germline gives CDR1 SGHRS, CDR2 YFSETQ. This CDR3 region has 14 residues. V was pared by 5 bases and J by 5 bases, with 6 bases of the junction left unmatched. CDR3 in amino acids: CASRTGTVNEKLFF. DNA for the CDR3: TGCGCCAGCAGAACCGGGACAGTAAATGAAAAACTGTTTTTT. Combining the CDR3 with reference TRBV5-1 and TRBJ1-4 gives the whole variable domain KAGVTQTPRYLIKTRGQQVTLSCSPISGHRSVSWYQQTPGQGLQFLFEYFSETQRNKGNFPGRFSGRQFSNSRSEMNVSTLELGDSALYLCASRTGTVNEKLFFGSGTQLSVL.

The rearrangement uses TRBV10-2 and TRBJ2-7; 7 nucleotides align to TRBD1. The germline gives CDR1 WSHSY, CDR2 SAAADI. The CDR3 runs 13 residues. Trimming cost V 7 bases and J 3 bases; bases outside gene matches: 6. The CDR3 sequence is CASTDRADYEQYF. The CDR3 region has the DNA TGCGCCAGCACTGACAGGGCCGACTACGAGCAGTACTTC.

The chain links TRBV18 to TRBJ1-1, with a possible D match to TRBD1 (6 bases). CDR3 size: 15 residues. Germline CDR1 reads KGHSH; CDR2 reads LQKENI. Trimming cost V 3 bases and J 2 bases, with 13 bases left between them. CDR3 in amino acids: CASSPPGQINTEAFF. The CDR3 DNA reads TGTGCCAGCTCACCCCCGGGACAAATAAACACTGAAGCTTTCTTT.

V gene TRBV6-1 combines with J gene TRBJ2-7; D call uncertain. Trimming took 4 bases from V and 2 from J, leaving 6 bases between them. Looked up from germline, CDR1 is MNHNS and CDR2 is SASEGT. The CDR3 length is 12 residues. CDR3 coding DNA: TGTGCCAGCAGTGCCCGGGCCTACGAGCAGTACTTC. It encodes CASSARAYEQYF.

The J gene is TRBJ1-1, the V gene TRBV29-1, with D perhaps TRBD1 (6 bases). V lost 7 bases and J 4 bases, leaving 13 bases between the germline ends. This CDR3 is 12 amino acids long. Germline V gene sequence: CDR1 SQVTM, CDR2 ANQGSEA. CDR3 in amino acids: CSAETGFTEAFF. CDR3 nucleotide sequence: TGCAGCGCGGAGACAGGCTTCACTGAAGCTTTCTTT.

The gene calls are TRBV27 and TRBJ2-7; D unresolved. The CDR3 runs 14 residues. Germline V lookup: CDR1 MNHEY, CDR2 SMNVEV (reference sequence). V lost 6 bases and J 0 bases, leaving 12 bases between the germline ends. The CDR3 nucleotides read TGTGCCAGCAGCGCCGGGTCAAGCTCCTACGAGCAGTACTTC. Protein sequence: CASSAGSSSYEQYF.

The CDR3 reads CASSDLRTGNSYGYTF. The CDR3, as DNA: TGTGCCAGCAGTGACCTCCGGACAGGAAACAGCTATGGCTACACCTTC. The chain links TRBV25-1 to TRBJ1-2; 7 bases agree with TRBD1. The germline CDR1 and CDR2 sequences are MGHDK and SYGVNS. Trimming took 3 bases from V and 4 from J; bases not matched to a gene: 11. The CDR3 runs to 16 residues.